These 26 T cell receptor beta chains originate from one sample sequenced in a study of T cells in narcolepsy. Measured with immunoSEQ multiplex PCR; TCRdb has only the in-frame clones, and not every one. The repertoire consists of roughly 34,000 clones, with under 90% occurring once and the leading ten covering roughly 1.3%. The material sequenced was CD45RA- memory CD4+ T cells from PBMCs. The receptors derive from a human donor with narcolepsy.

This clone was seen only once. The chain has TRBV28 and TRBJ2-7; D is unclear. Trimming took 7 bases from V and 2 from J, leaving 21 bases between them. Germline CDR1 is MDHEN and CDR2 is SYDVKM. The CDR3 spans 16 residues. The CDR3 reads CASIAGSASFAYEQYF. Here the CDR3 DNA reads TGTGCCAGCATAGCCGGGTCCGCCTCTTTTGCCTACGAGCAGTACTTC.

This clone has just a few counts. The chain joins TRBV6-1 to TRBJ2-3, with D hard to call. Germline V gene data show CDR1 as MNHNS and CDR2 as SASEGT. Between the trimmed V and J ends, which lost 2 bases and 6 bases, there was a span of 6 bases. The CDR3 runs 12 residues. The CDR3 loop is CASSESRDTQYF. Here the CDR3 DNA reads TGTGCCAGCAGTGAATCGAGGGATACGCAGTATTTT.

This clone was detected only a few times. J is TRBJ1-2 and V is TRBV10-3, with D unresolved. V gave up 3 bases and J gave up 8 bases, with 16 bases separating them. The CDR3 sequence is 14 residues long. Per the germline V gene, CDR1 is ENHRY and CDR2 is SYGVKD. CDR3 nucleotides: TGTGCCATCAGTGATAGGGTCTTAGGTTCCGGCTACACCTTC. This gives the protein CAISDRVLGSGYTF.

The CDR3 bases are TGTGCCAGCAGTTTAACAGGGTCCGGGGGCACTGAAGCTTTCTTT. Residues: CASSLTGSGGTEAFF. The chain has TRBV5-4 and TRBJ1-1, with D possibly matching TRBD1 (6 bases). Trimming left V 5 bases short and J 4 bases short, with 18 bases between. Germline CDR1 is SGHNT and CDR2 is YYREEE (reference sequence). This CDR3 has 15 residues.

CDR3 DNA: TGTGCCACCCAGGGGGCTTGGAATCAGCCCCAGCATTTT. This codes for CATQGAWNQPQHF. The chain links TRBV30 to TRBJ1-5, with 8 bases fitting TRBD1. Germline V gives CDR1 GTSNPN, CDR2 SVGIG (reference sequence). V shed 8 bases, J shed 4 bases, and the junction held 7 bases outside the gene matches. The CDR3 totals 13 residues.

The chain has TRBV11-3 and TRBJ2-2, with TRBD2 as a possible D gene (6 bases). V gave up 5 bases and J gave up 0 bases, with 10 bases separating them. The CDR3 runs 15 residues. The germline gives CDR1 SGHNT, CDR2 YENEEA. The CDR3 nucleotides read TGTGCCAGCAGCCCAGGGACTGCGAACACCGGGGAGCTGTTTTTT. Translating gives CASSPGTANTGELFF.

This sequence joins TRBV2 and TRBJ1-4; 7 bases map to TRBD1. The CDR3 is 18 residues long. The germline V gene has CDR1 SNHLY and CDR2 FYNNEI. V lost 7 bases and J lost 8; bases outside the gene matches: 22. As DNA, the CDR3 is TGTGCCAGCATCCCAGTGCCGGAGGGGGCCGCTGTTCGAGAAAAACTGTTTTTT. This gives the protein CASIPVPEGAAVREKLFF.

The chain carries TRBV6-6 and TRBJ1-1; TRBD1 is a possible D gene (5 bases). The CDR3 contains 14 residues. Per the germline V gene, CDR1 is MNHNY and CDR2 is SVGAGI (reference sequence). Trimming left V 6 bases short and J 6 bases short, with 17 bases between. The CDR3 protein is CASSPRVAGPEAFF. In DNA form, the CDR3 reads TGTGCCAGCAGCCCCCGGGTTGCGGGACCTGAAGCTTTCTTT.

The J gene is TRBJ1-2, the V gene TRBV18; 8 positions agree with TRBD1. This CDR3 comprises 19 residues. J gave up 0 bases and V 8 bases, and 20 bases lay outside the gene matches. Germline V CDR1 and CDR2: KGHSH, LQKENI. The CDR3 nucleotides read TGTGCCAGCGCCCTCGATCAGGGGGCCCCTATACCTTCTAACTATGGCTACACCTTC. Its protein is CASALDQGAPIPSNYGYTF. Full variable domain (rest looked up from reference TRBV18 and TRBJ1-2): NAGVMQNPRHLVRRRGQEARLRCSPMKGHSHVYWYRQLPEEGLKFMVYLQKENIIDESGMPKERFSAEFPKEGPSILRIQQVVRGDSAAYFCASALDQGAPIPSNYGYTFGSGTRLTVV.

The J gene is TRBJ2-1, the V gene TRBV5-8; D perhaps matches TRBD2 (6 bases). Trimming removed 0 bases at V and 0 bases at J, with 7 bases between. The CDR3 loop spans 15 amino acids. CDR1 and CDR2 from the germline V gene are SGHTS and YDEGEE. Written as DNA, the CDR3 is TGTGCCAGCAGCTTGGACGGGAGCTCCTACAATGAGCAGTTCTTC. Protein: CASSLDGSSYNEQFF.

This sequence joins TRBV6-1 and TRBJ1-1; D is unresolved. Trimming removed 0 bases at V and 4 bases at J, with 15 bases between. This CDR3 spans 16 amino acids. Germline loops: CDR1 MNHNS, CDR2 SASEGT. The CDR3: CASSEARWGSGTEAFF. In nucleotides, the CDR3 is TGTGCCAGCAGTGAAGCTAGGTGGGGATCGGGCACTGAAGCTTTCTTT.

This clone occurred once. The chain couples TRBV7-2 to TRBJ1-1; D unclear. The CDR3 is 15 residues long. In germline, CDR1 is SGHTA, CDR2 FQGNSA. V lost 1 base to trimming and J lost 5 bases, with 14 bases between them. Here the CDR3 reads CASSLDGVPGTEAFF. The CDR3 bases are TGTGCCAGCAGCTTAGATGGCGTCCCGGGGACTGAAGCTTTCTTT.

V usage is TRBV4-3 and J usage is TRBJ1-1, with unresolved D. The V gene's germline CDR1 is LGHNA and CDR2 YSLEER. Trimming stripped 4 bases from V and 8 bases from J, with 11 bases between. The CDR3 is 12 amino acids. CDR3 in DNA: TGCGCCAGCAGCCGCGCAGCAGGCGAAGCTTTCTTT. It is translated as CASSRAAGEAFF.

The genes are TRBV2 and TRBJ2-5, with D tentatively TRBD1 (5 bases). Per the germline V gene, CDR1 is SNHLY and CDR2 is FYNNEI. V was cut by 1 base and J by 9 bases, with 18 bases left in between. The CDR3 sequence is 15 residues long. This CDR3 reads CASSEEDLPTRAQYF. Written as DNA, the CDR3 is TGTGCCAGCAGTGAAGAAGATCTCCCCACCAGGGCCCAGTACTTC.

The J gene is TRBJ2-3, the V gene TRBV7-2; 7 nucleotides agree with TRBD2. The V segment lost 5 bases and the J segment 6 bases; nucleotides outside the gene matches: 8. The CDR3 is 14 residues long. In germline, CDR1 is SGHTA, CDR2 FQGNSA. CDR3 DNA sequence: TGTGCCAGCAGCCCAGCAGCGGGGCGGGATACGCAGTATTTT. Residues: CASSPAAGRDTQYF.

The V gene is TRBV11-2, the J gene TRBJ1-2, with D perhaps matching TRBD1 (5 bases). Trimming removed 5 bases at V and 7 bases at J, with 17 bases between. The CDR3 contains 14 residues. Germline V gene data show CDR1 as SGHAT and CDR2 as FQNNGV. CDR3 loop: CASSNSRASSGYTF. CDR3 DNA sequence: TGTGCCAGCAGCAACAGCAGGGCTTCCTCTGGCTACACCTTC.

This clone was counted between two and nine times. The chain combines TRBV4-3 with TRBJ1-2; the D is unclear. V shed 0 bases and J shed 4 bases, with 9 bases lying between them. This CDR3 contains 14 residues. Germline values: CDR1 LGHNA, CDR2 YSLEER. CDR3 DNA sequence: TGCGCCAGCAGCCAAGAGGAAGGGTCCTATGGCTACACCTTC. Protein product: CASSQEEGSYGYTF.

The J gene is TRBJ2-1, the V gene TRBV4-2; tentative D call: TRBD2 (6 bases). The CDR3 has 16 residues. Per germline, CDR1 LGHNA and CDR2 YNFKEQ. Deletions cut 1 base from V and 2 bases from J, with 12 bases between. The CDR3 DNA follows: TGTGCCAGCAGCCAAGTTGGGGGAGGCCCCTACAATGAGCAGTTCTTC. Its translation is CASSQVGGGPYNEQFF.

The chain joins TRBV9 to TRBJ2-3; D gene unclear. This CDR3 comprises 17 residues. With 0 bases removed from V and 8 bases from J, the gap between germline ends came to 22 bases. Per germline, CDR1 SGDLS and CDR2 YYNGEE. CDR3 sequence (DNA): TGTGCCAGCAGCGTAGCCCACGGCGACGGAAGAGTTGGTACGCAGTATTTT. Encoded protein: CASSVAHGDGRVGTQYF.

The V and J genes are TRBV21-1 and TRBJ1-1. TRBV21-1 is a documented pseudogene. The CDR3 covers 12 residues. CDR3 amino acids: CASSKKDTEAFF. In DNA form, the CDR3 reads TGTGCCAGCAGCAAGAAGGACACTGAAGCTTTCTTT.

This sequence joins TRBV10-3 and TRBJ1-6; D is uncertain. The germline V gene has CDR1 ENHRY and CDR2 SYGVKD. Between the trimmed V and J ends, which lost 6 bases and 5 bases, there was a span of 17 bases. This CDR3 comprises 16 residues. CDR3 loop: CAIRESALPNNSPLHF. The CDR3 DNA reads TGTGCCATCAGGGAGAGCGCGCTGCCCAATAATTCACCCCTCCACTTT.

The table lists this clone with a count of one. This chain joins TRBV6-5 and TRBJ1-5; D call uncertain. V was cut by 5 bases and J by 7 bases, with 12 bases left in between. The CDR3 sequence is 13 residues long. Per germline, CDR1 MNHEY and CDR2 SVGAGI. The CDR3 here is CASSDRLEQPQHF. DNA for the CDR3: TGTGCCAGCAGTGATCGGTTGGAGCAGCCCCAGCATTTT.

CDR3 DNA sequence: TGTGCCAGCAGTCCCTCAGCGGGGGGATCCTACAATGAGCAGTTCTTC. Protein sequence: CASSPSAGGSYNEQFF. This chain connects TRBV28 to TRBJ2-1; TRBD2 agrees at 9 bases. The CDR3 covers 16 residues. V lost 5 bases to trimming and J lost 1 base; unmatched junction nucleotides: 6. Germline V CDR1 and CDR2: MDHEN, SYDVKM. Supplemented by reference TRBV28 and TRBJ2-1, the full variable domain reads DVKVTQSSRYLVKRTGEKVFLECVQDMDHENMFWYRQDPGLGLRLIYFSYDVKMKEKGDIPEGYSVSREKKERFSLILESASTNQTSMYLCASSPSAGGSYNEQFFGPGTRLTVL.

The V and J genes are TRBV9 and TRBJ2-2, with 9 bases lining up with TRBD2. Germline-derived CDR1 and CDR2 are SGDLS and YYNGEE. V was clipped by 4 bases and J by 7 bases; unmatched bases: 8. The CDR3 sequence is 15 residues long. CDR3 region: CASSPRTSADGELFF. The CDR3 DNA reads TGTGCCAGCAGCCCCCGGACTAGCGCGGACGGGGAGCTGTTTTTT. The full variable domain, with the rest looked up from reference TRBV9 and TRBJ2-2, is DSGVTQTPKHLITATGQRVTLRCSPRSGDLSVYWYQQSLDQGLQFLIQYYNGEERAKGNILERFSAQQFPDLHSELNLSSLELGDSALYFCASSPRTSADGELFFGEGSRLTVL.

The CDR3 loop reads CASSLPADSNQPQHF. The CDR3 nucleotides read TGTGCCAGCAGCCTTCCGGCGGATAGCAATCAGCCCCAGCATTTT. The chain combines TRBV5-6 with TRBJ1-5; D not certain. The CDR3 length is 15 residues. Trimming took 4 bases from V and 0 from J, leaving 11 bases between them. Germline V gene sequence: CDR1 SGHDT, CDR2 YYEEEE.

The J gene is TRBJ1-5, the V gene TRBV19; TRBD1 aligns across 8 bases. Looked up from germline, CDR1 is LNHDA and CDR2 is SQIVND (reference sequence). The CDR3 loop spans 15 amino acids. V was pared by 2 bases and J by 7 bases, with 7 bases of the junction left unmatched. CDR3 in DNA: TGTGCCAGTAGTATACAACAGGGGGTATCCCAGCCCCAGCATTTT. Translating it yields CASSIQQGVSQPQHF. The whole variable domain, remainder taken from reference TRBV19 and TRBJ1-5, is DGGITQSPKYLFRKEGQNVTLSCEQNLNHDAMYWYRQDPGQGLRLIYYSQIVNDFQKGDIAEGYSVSREKKESFPLTVTSAQKNPTAFYLCASSIQQGVSQPQHFGDGTRLSIL.